The 25 T cell receptor beta chains presented below share a single source sample, sequenced in a study of cytomegalovirus exposure and HLA in healthy donors. PCR employed 60 Vbeta and 13 Jbeta primers. Profiling relied on immunoSEQ multiplex PCR, and the TCRdb table lists in-frame clones only, not all of them. The sample contains more than 95,000 clones, 77% of which appear only once. The sequenced sample consisted of PBMCs. The receptors were gathered from a woman aged 40 to 49 in good health and CMV-seropositive.

The rearrangement links TRBV18 to TRBJ2-7; 11 nucleotides line up with TRBD2. CDR1 KGHSH and CDR2 LQKENI come from the germline V gene. This CDR3 spans 17 amino acids. With V trimmed by 6 bases and J by 3 bases, 13 bases remained unmatched. The CDR3: CASSRWTSGSVSYEQYF. The DNA for the CDR3 is TGTGCCAGCTCCCGATGGACTAGCGGGTCCGTCAGCTACGAGCAGTACTTC.

The gene calls are TRBV6-6 and TRBJ1-2; D gene uncertain. Germline CDR1 MNHNY, CDR2 SVGAGI (reference sequence). The CDR3 runs 12 residues. Trimming stripped 6 bases from V and 8 bases from J, with 13 bases between. CDR3 coding DNA: TGTGCCAGCAGGGGTTCGGGGAGCGGCTACACCTTC. Amino acids: CASRGSGSGYTF.

The chain links TRBV18 to TRBJ2-1; perhaps TRBD1 as D (5 bases). The CDR3 has 15 residues. Trimming shortened V by 3 bases and J by 7 bases, and 16 bases separated the two germline ends. Germline CDR1 reads KGHSH; CDR2 reads LQKENI. As DNA, the CDR3 is TGTGCCAGCTCACCGCAGGGTAGGGGCCTAAATGAGCAGTTCTTC. It translates to CASSPQGRGLNEQFF.

This rearrangement joins TRBV6-1 to TRBJ1-3, with D perhaps TRBD1 (5 bases). V was shortened by 8 bases and J by 2 bases, with 13 bases between the two germline ends. The CDR3 has 14 amino acids. The germline V gene encodes CDR1 MNHNS and CDR2 SASEGT. The DNA of the CDR3 is TGTGCCAGCTCCTCGGGGGGGGCTGGAAACACCATATATTTT. It yields the protein CASSSGGAGNTIYF.

The chain's CDR3 is CASRDTGLPGYTQYF. DNA of the CDR3: TGTGCCAGTCGTGATACGGGACTCCCGGGCTATACCCAGTACTTC. The chain uses TRBV6-1 and TRBJ2-5; possible D gene TRBD2, 6 bases. The CDR3 runs 15 residues. Germline V gives CDR1 MNHNS, CDR2 SASEGT. The V gene lost 9 bases and the J gene lost 8 bases, with 25 bases spanning the gap.

The chain couples TRBV5-4 to TRBJ1-4; D is perhaps TRBD1 (6 bases). Germline CDR1 is SGHNT and CDR2 is YYREEE (reference sequence). CDR3 length: 14 residues. With 5 bases removed from V and 8 bases from J, the gap between germline ends came to 16 bases. The CDR3 nucleotides are TGTGCCAGCAGTAGGGACACCCACCGGGAAAAACTGTTTTTT. Protein: CASSRDTHREKLFF.

The chain employs TRBV2 and TRBJ2-1, with 11 bases identical to TRBD2. From germline, CDR1 is SNHLY and CDR2 FYNNEI. CDR3 length equals 15 residues. Germline trimming cut 1 base from V and 9 bases from J; bases unmatched to any gene: 5. This CDR3 is CASSEVGSGRAEQFF. CDR3 nucleotide sequence: TGTGCCAGCAGTGAAGTCGGTAGCGGGAGGGCTGAGCAGTTCTTC.

The rearrangement uses TRBV18 and TRBJ1-1, with D unresolved. The length of the CDR3 is 13 residues. Trimming stripped 4 bases from V and 0 bases from J, with 6 bases between. The germline CDR1 and CDR2 sequences are KGHSH and LQKENI. CDR3 DNA: TGTGCCAGCTCACAACAGCTGAACACTGAAGCTTTCTTT. Its protein product is CASSQQLNTEAFF.

V gene TRBV5-1 combines with J gene TRBJ2-7, with TRBD2 matching over 13 bases. CDR3 length: 17 amino acids. V lost 5 bases to trimming and J lost 0 bases; unmatched junction nucleotides: 8. In germline, CDR1 is SGHRS, CDR2 YFSETQ. For the CDR3, the DNA is TGCGCCAGCAGTACGGGACTAGCGGGACCCTCCTCCTACGAGCAGTACTTC. Protein sequence: CASSTGLAGPSSYEQYF.

The rearrangement links TRBV27 to TRBJ1-1; D is unresolved. V was shortened by 1 base and J by 1 base, with 4 bases between the two germline ends. Germline V gene data show CDR1 as MNHEY and CDR2 as SMNVEV (reference sequence). The CDR3 runs to 13 residues. In nucleotides, the CDR3 is TGTGCCAGCAGTTTATTACAGAACACTGAAGCTTTCTTT. Protein: CASSLLQNTEAFF.

This clone was seen a few times. The rearrangement joins TRBV7-9 to TRBJ2-5; maybe TRBD1 (5 bases). V lost 1 base to trimming and J lost 7 bases, with 7 bases between them. The CDR3 length is 12 residues. Germline CDR1 and CDR2: SEHNR and FQNEAQ (reference sequence). The DNA for the CDR3 is TGTGCCAGCAGCTTAGAAGGGGCGACCCAGTACTTC. It yields the protein CASSLEGATQYF.

V usage is TRBV2 and J usage is TRBJ2-4; possibly TRBD1 for D (6 bases). The V gene lost 0 bases and the J gene lost 12 bases, with 9 bases spanning the gap. CDR3 size: 12 residues. Germline V gene sequence: CDR1 SNHLY, CDR2 FYNNEI. As DNA, the CDR3 is TGTGCCAGCAGTGAAGCGCCACAGGGTCAGTACTTC. Translating gives CASSEAPQGQYF.

The rearrangement joins TRBV28 to TRBJ1-5; D might be TRBD1 (6 bases). V was trimmed by 3 bases and J by 4 bases, leaving 10 bases between them. The CDR3 sequence is 14 residues long. Germline V gene lookup returns CDR1 MDHEN and CDR2 SYDVKM. The CDR3 DNA is TGTGCCAGCAGTTTCACAGGGCGAAATCAGCCCCAGCATTTT. Its translation: CASSFTGRNQPQHF.

This clone was counted only a few times. The V gene is TRBV6-5, the J gene TRBJ2-7; 8 bases agree with TRBD1. Trimming at V came to 6 bases and at J to 3 bases, leaving 7 bases not matched to a gene. This CDR3 has 14 amino acids. From germline, CDR1 is MNHEY and CDR2 SVGAGI. This CDR3 reads CASRTRQGNYEQYF. CDR3 in DNA: TGTGCCAGCAGAACCCGACAGGGGAACTACGAGCAGTACTTC.

The chain links TRBV10-3 to TRBJ2-1, with TRBD2 matching over 9 bases. Trimming took 3 bases from V and 6 from J; bases not matched to a gene: 6. Germline V gene data show CDR1 as ENHRY and CDR2 as SYGVKD. The CDR3 spans 15 residues. The CDR3 here is CAISERAGGVNEQFF. CDR3 nucleotides: TGTGCCATCAGTGAAAGGGCGGGAGGGGTCAATGAGCAGTTCTTC.

This clone appeared a few times. This chain links TRBV5-4 with TRBJ1-1; 7 bases match TRBD1. Germline V gene sequence: CDR1 SGHNT, CDR2 YYREEE (reference sequence). The V segment lost 1 base and the J segment 2 bases; nucleotides outside the gene matches: 2. There are 14 residues in the CDR3. CDR3 bases: TGTGCCAGCAGCTTGTGGGACAGAAACACTGAAGCTTTCTTT. It specifies CASSLWDRNTEAFF. The variable domain in full, with the rest retrieved from reference TRBV5-4 and TRBJ1-1, is ETGVTQSPTHLIKTRGQQVTLRCSSQSGHNTVSWYQQALGQGPQFIFQYYREEENGRGNFPPRFSGLQFPNYSSELNVNALELDDSALYLCASSLWDRNTEAFFGQGTRLTVV.

This clone was detected only a few times. The J gene is TRBJ2-6, the V gene TRBV21-1; the D call TRBD2 from the table was never checked on the DNA. TRBV21-1 is recorded as a pseudogene. The CDR3 runs 16 residues. CDR3 nucleotides: TGTGCCAGCAGCAAAGTTTACGGGTCAGGGGCCAACGTCCTGACTTTC. It codes for CASSKVYGSGANVLTF.

This clone has only a few counts. The CDR3 DNA reads as TGCGCCAGCAGCTCAGCGGGAGCCTCCAATGAGCAGTTCTTC. This translates into CASSSAGASNEQFF. The chain couples TRBV5-1 to TRBJ2-1; 8 nucleotides match TRBD2. The CDR3 spans 14 residues. V was clipped by 3 bases and J by 6 bases; unmatched bases: 5. In germline, CDR1 is SGHRS, CDR2 YFSETQ.

The rearrangement uses TRBV5-4 and TRBJ2-1; TRBD1 matches at 7 bases. Germline CDR1 SGHNT, CDR2 YYREEE (reference sequence). The CDR3 consists of 16 residues. V lost 0 bases and J lost 8; bases outside the gene matches: 11. The CDR3 loop is CASSLDPGGSRDEQFF. CDR3 nucleotide sequence: TGTGCCAGCAGCTTGGATCCAGGGGGAAGTAGGGATGAGCAGTTCTTC. The whole variable domain, filled in from reference TRBV5-4 and TRBJ2-1, reads ETGVTQSPTHLIKTRGQQVTLRCSSQSGHNTVSWYQQALGQGPQFIFQYYREEENGRGNFPPRFSGLQFPNYSSELNVNALELDDSALYLCASSLDPGGSRDEQFFGPGTRLTVL.

The genes are TRBV4-2 and TRBJ1-6; no clear D. Trimming removed 0 bases at V and 0 bases at J, with 6 bases between. Germline assignment: CDR1 LGHNA and CDR2 YNFKEQ. The CDR3 has 16 amino acids. CDR3 residues: CASSQEHYSYNSPLHF. Written as DNA, the CDR3 is TGTGCCAGCAGCCAAGAACACTACTCCTATAATTCACCCCTCCACTTT.

This chain's CDR3 is CASSIASGGGQPQHF. CDR3 DNA sequence: TGTGCCAGTAGTATAGCCTCCGGGGGAGGGCAGCCCCAGCATTTT. The chain links TRBV19 to TRBJ1-5; D possibly corresponds to TRBD1 (5 bases). V was cut by 1 base and J by 7 bases, with 14 bases left in between. Germline V CDR1 and CDR2: LNHDA, SQIVND (reference sequence). The CDR3 totals 15 residues.

This rearrangement joins TRBV25-1 to TRBJ2-7; TRBD2 aligns across 12 bases. CDR3 length: 15 amino acids. The germline gives CDR1 MGHDK, CDR2 SYGVNS. V dropped 4 bases and J dropped 4; count of bases not matched to a gene: 5. CDR3 sequence (DNA): TGTGCCAGCAGTGCTGGGACTAGCGGGTTATACGAGCAGTACTTC. Its protein is CASSAGTSGLYEQYF.

V gene TRBV30 combines with J gene TRBJ2-1; 10 positions match TRBD2. The CDR3 sequence is 14 residues long. Germline assignment: CDR1 GTSNPN and CDR2 SVGIG (reference sequence). J was trimmed by 7 bases and V by 2 bases; bases with no gene match: 5. The CDR3 reads CAWSSGRAGNEQFF. The CDR3 nucleotides read TGTGCCTGGAGTAGCGGGAGGGCAGGGAATGAGCAGTTCTTC.

The gene calls are TRBV20-1 and TRBJ1-2; 7 bases agree with TRBD1. The CDR3 runs to 10 residues. With V trimmed by 3 bases and J by 8 bases, 0 bases remained unmatched. Germline CDR1 is DFQATT and CDR2 is SNEGSKA (reference sequence). CDR3 DNA sequence: TGCAGTGCTAGGGGACAGGGCTACACCTTC. It yields the protein CSARGQGYTF.

The J gene is TRBJ1-5, the V gene TRBV6-1; D call uncertain. The CDR3 has 13 amino acids. V gave up 10 bases and J gave up 7 bases, with 17 bases separating them. Germline V gene lookup returns CDR1 MNHNS and CDR2 SASEGT. Here the CDR3 DNA reads TGTGCCACCTCAGGAAGGTCTGAACAGCCCCAGCATTTT. The encoded protein is CATSGRSEQPQHF.